The rows below give T cell receptor beta chains drawn from one sample of a study of T-cell memory formation after mild COVID-19. A single record per CDR3 protein comes from TCRdb applying MiXCR to the 5' RACE reads. The sample comprises about 170,000 distinct CDR3 sequences, approximately 12% of which are singletons, and approximately 3.3% rests with the top ten. The sample comprised PBMCs or a T cell subset sorted from them (not recorded which). These receptors all come from a man between 18 and 35 years old who had mild COVID-19 (a few samples of this study predate the infection). Cell type and time point are not known. CDR3s include the opening cysteine and the closing phenylalanine or tryptophan. The D gene is left open where the match is weak. Clone size is not always given. Where it is, it says once, few, many or a class for expanded clones.

clone size	J gene	D gene	V gene	CDR3 DNA	CDR3 protein
NA	TRBJ2-2	NA	TRBV7-2	TGTGCCAGCAGCTCCGGACTGAACACCGGGGAGCTGTTTTTT	CASSSGLNTGELFF
few	TRBJ1-2	NA	TRBV20-1	TGCAGTGCTAGAGACCAGGGGAGCTATGGCTACACCTTC	CSARDQGSYGYTF
few	TRBJ2-3	TRBD1	TRBV10-3	TGTGCCATCAGTGAGGCGACCAGGGGGCGAATAGATACGCAGTATTTT	CAISEATRGRIDTQYF
few	TRBJ2-6	NA	TRBV7-2	TGTGCCAGCAGCTTAATCGGGTGGAACTCTGGGGCCAACGTCCTGACTTTC	CASSLIGWNSGANVLTF
NA	TRBJ1-1	NA	TRBV20-1	TGCAGTGCTTCAGTCCACAACACTGAAGCTTTCTTT	CSASVHNTEAFF
NA	TRBJ1-6	NA	TRBV7-2	TGTGCCAGCAGCTTTGAGGGGAGTTCACCCCTCCACTTT	CASSFEGSSPLHF
few	TRBJ1-6	NA	TRBV5-1	TGCGCCAGCAAGGGAGAAGGGTCACCCCTCCACTTT	CASKGEGSPLHF
NA	TRBJ2-1	TRBD2	TRBV5-1	TGCGCCAGCAGCTTGTCATTAGCGGGGGGCAACAATGAGCAGTTCTTC	CASSLSLAGGNNEQFF
few	TRBJ1-5	NA	TRBV6-2/TRBV6-3	TGTGCCAGCAGCCACCCGGGGGATAGCAATCAGCCCCAGCATTTT	CASSHPGDSNQPQHF
NA	TRBJ2-5	NA	TRBV20-1	TGCAGTGCTCCGAACAGGGATCGAAAGACCCAGTACTTC	CSAPNRDRKTQYF
few	TRBJ2-2	NA	TRBV5-1	TGCGCCAGCAGCTTGGACGGGGGTAACACCGGGGAGCTGTTTTTT	CASSLDGGNTGELFF
NA	TRBJ2-7	NA	TRBV27	TGTGCCAGCAGTTTAGGAGGGTTCTCCTACGAGCAGTACTTC	CASSLGGFSYEQYF
NA	TRBJ2-5	NA	TRBV18	TGTGCCAGCTCACCGGACATCCAAGAGACCCAGTACTTC	CASSPDIQETQYF
few	TRBJ2-1	TRBD2	TRBV15	TGTGCCACCAGCGGGGGGAGGGCGGGGTCCTCCTACAATGAGCAGTTCTTC	CATSGGRAGSSYNEQFF
few	TRBJ2-7	NA	TRBV12-3/TRBV12-4	TGTGCCAGCATGATCAGGGTTGCCGGGGGCGAGCAGTACTTC	CASMIRVAGGEQYF
NA	TRBJ1-5	TRBD1	TRBV3-1	TGTGCCAGCAGTCAAGGGACAGGGGGCGATCAGCCCCAGCATTTT	CASSQGTGGDQPQHF
few	TRBJ1-3	TRBD1	TRBV7-7	TGTGCCAGCAGCTTACCCTTAGAACCCGATACAGGGGTCTCTGGAAACACCATATATTTT	CASSLPLEPDTGVSGNTIYF